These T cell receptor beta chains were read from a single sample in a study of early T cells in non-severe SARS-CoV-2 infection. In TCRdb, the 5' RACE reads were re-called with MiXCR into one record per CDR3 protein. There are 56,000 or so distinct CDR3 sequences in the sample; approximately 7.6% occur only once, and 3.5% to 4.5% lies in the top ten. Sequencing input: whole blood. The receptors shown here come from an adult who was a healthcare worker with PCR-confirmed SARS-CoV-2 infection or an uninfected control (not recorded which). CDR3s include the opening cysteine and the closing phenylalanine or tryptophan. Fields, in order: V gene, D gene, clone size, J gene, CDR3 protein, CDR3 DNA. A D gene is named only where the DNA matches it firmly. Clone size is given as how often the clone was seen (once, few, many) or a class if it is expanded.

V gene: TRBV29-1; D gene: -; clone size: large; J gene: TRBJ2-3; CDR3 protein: CSVEREDTQYF; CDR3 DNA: TGCAGCGTCGAACGGGAAGATACGCAGTATTTT
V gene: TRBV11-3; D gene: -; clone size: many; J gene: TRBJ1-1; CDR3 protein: CASSLTWVLGTEAFF; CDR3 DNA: TGTGCCAGCAGCTTGACATGGGTGTTAGGCACTGAAGCTTTCTTT
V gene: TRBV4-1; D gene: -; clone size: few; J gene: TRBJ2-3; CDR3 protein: CASSQDHRGATDTQYF; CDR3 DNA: TGCGCCAGCAGCCAAGATCATCGGGGGGCCACAGATACGCAGTATTTT
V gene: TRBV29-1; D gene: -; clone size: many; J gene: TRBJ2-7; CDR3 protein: CSGMTELYEQYF; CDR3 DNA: TGCAGCGGCATGACAGAACTCTACGAGCAGTACTTC
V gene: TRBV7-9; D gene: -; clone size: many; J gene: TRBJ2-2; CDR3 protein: CASSRGTGELFF; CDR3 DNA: TGTGCCAGCAGCCGGGGCACCGGGGAGCTGTTTTTT
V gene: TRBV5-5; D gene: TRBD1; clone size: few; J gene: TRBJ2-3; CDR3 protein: CASNDRGGGTDTQYF; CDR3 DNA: TGTGCCAGCAACGACAGGGGAGGAGGCACAGATACGCAGTATTTT
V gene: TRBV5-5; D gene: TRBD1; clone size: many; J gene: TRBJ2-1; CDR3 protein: CASSWEPGQVVYNEQFF; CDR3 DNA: TGTGCCAGCAGCTGGGAACCGGGACAGGTAGTCTACAATGAGCAGTTCTTC
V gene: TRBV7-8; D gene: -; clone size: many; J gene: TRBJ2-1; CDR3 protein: CASSPGVSYNEQFF; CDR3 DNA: TGTGCCAGCAGCCCGGGAGTGTCCTACAATGAGCAGTTCTTC
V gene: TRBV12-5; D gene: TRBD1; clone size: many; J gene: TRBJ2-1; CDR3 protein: CASVTPGQGAYEQFF; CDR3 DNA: TGTGCTAGTGTCACTCCGGGACAGGGTGCATATGAGCAGTTCTTC
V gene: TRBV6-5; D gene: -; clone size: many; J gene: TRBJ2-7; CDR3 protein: CASSYSTRIGEQYF; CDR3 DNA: TGTGCCAGCAGTTATAGTACCAGGATTGGCGAGCAGTACTTC